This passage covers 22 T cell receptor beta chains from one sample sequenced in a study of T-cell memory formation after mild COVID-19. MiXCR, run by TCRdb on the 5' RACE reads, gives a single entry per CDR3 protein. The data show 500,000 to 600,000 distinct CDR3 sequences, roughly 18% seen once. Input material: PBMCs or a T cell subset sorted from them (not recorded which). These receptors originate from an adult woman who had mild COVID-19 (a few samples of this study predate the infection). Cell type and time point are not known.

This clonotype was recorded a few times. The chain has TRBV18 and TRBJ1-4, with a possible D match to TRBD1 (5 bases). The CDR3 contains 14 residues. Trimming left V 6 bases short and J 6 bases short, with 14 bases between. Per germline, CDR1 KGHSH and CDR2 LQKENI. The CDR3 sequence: CASSGTSRDEKLFF. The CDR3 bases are TGTGCCAGCTCCGGGACTTCGAGGGATGAAAAACTGTTTTTT. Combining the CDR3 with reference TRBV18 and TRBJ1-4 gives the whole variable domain NAGVMQNPRHLVRRRGQEARLRCSPMKGHSHVYWYRQLPEEGLKFMVYLQKENIIDESGMPKERFSAEFPKEGPSILRIQQVVRGDSAAYFCASSGTSRDEKLFFGSGTQLSVL.

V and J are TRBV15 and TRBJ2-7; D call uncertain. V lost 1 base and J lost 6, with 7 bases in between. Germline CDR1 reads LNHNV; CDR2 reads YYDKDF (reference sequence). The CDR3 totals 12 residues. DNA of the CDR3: TGTGCCACCAGCAGAGCGGCAGCCGAGCAGTACTTC. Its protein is CATSRAAAEQYF.

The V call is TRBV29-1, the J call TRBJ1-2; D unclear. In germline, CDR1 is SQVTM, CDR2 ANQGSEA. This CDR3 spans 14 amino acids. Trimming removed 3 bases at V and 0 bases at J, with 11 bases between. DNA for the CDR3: TGCAGCGTTGAGTGGGGTAGGCCTAACTATGGCTACACCTTC. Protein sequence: CSVEWGRPNYGYTF. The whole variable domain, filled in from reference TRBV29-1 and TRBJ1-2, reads SAVISQKPSRDICQRGTSLTIQCQVDSQVTMMFWYRQQPGQSLTLIATANQGSEATYESGFVIDKFPISRPNLTFSTLTVSNMSPEDSSIYLCSVEWGRPNYGYTFGSGTRLTVV.

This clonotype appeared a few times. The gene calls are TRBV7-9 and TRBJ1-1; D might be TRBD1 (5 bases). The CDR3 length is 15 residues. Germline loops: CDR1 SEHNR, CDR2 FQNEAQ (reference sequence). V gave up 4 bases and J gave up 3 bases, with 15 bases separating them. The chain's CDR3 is CASSWDGGYDTEAFF. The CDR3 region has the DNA TGTGCCAGCAGCTGGGACGGGGGATACGACACTGAAGCTTTCTTT.

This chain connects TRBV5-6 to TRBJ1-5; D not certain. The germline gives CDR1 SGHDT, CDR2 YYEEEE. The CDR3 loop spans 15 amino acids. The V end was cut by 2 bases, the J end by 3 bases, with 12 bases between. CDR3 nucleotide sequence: TGTGCCAGCAGCTTTTACCACGGTAACAATCAGCCCCAGCATTTT. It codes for CASSFYHGNNQPQHF.

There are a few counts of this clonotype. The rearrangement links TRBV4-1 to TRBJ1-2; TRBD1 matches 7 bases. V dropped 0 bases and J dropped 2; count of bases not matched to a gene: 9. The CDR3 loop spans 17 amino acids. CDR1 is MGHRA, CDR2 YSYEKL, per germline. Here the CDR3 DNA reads TGCGCCAGCAGCCAAGAACTGACAGGGCTCTTAAACTATGGCTACACCTTC. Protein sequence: CASSQELTGLLNYGYTF.

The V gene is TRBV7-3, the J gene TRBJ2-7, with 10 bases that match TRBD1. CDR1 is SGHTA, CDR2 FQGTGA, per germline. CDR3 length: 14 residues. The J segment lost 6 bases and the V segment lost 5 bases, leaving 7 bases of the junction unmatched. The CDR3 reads CASSPGQGMGEQYF. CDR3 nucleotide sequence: TGTGCCAGCAGCCCGGGACAGGGGATGGGCGAGCAGTACTTC.

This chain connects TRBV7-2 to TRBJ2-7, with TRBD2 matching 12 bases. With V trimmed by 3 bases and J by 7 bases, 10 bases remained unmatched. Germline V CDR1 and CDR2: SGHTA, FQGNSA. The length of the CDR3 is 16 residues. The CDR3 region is CASSFSRLAGEKEQYF. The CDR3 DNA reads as TGTGCCAGCAGCTTCTCGAGACTAGCGGGAGAGAAAGAGCAGTACTTC.

The CDR3 region has the DNA TGTGCCAGCAGCGCAAGTGGGAAACAGAGCTCCTACAATGAGCAGTTCTTC. Encoded protein: CASSASGKQSSYNEQFF. The chain joins TRBV4-2 to TRBJ2-1, with D hard to call. V lost 5 bases to trimming and J lost 0 bases, with 17 bases between them. This CDR3 comprises 17 residues. Germline assignment: CDR1 LGHNA and CDR2 YNFKEQ.

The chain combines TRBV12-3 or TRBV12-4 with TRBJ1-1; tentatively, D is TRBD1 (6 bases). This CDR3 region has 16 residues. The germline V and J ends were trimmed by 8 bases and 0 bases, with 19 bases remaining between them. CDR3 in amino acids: CASSWGDTSMNTEAFF. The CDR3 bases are TGTGCCAGCTCCTGGGGGGACACCAGCATGAACACTGAAGCTTTCTTT.

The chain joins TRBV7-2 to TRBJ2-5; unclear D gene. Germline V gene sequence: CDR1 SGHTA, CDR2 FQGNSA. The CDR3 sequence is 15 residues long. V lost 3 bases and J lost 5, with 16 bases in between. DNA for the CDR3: TGTGCCAGCAGCTTGGCCCACCCCGCTTGGGAGACCCAGTACTTC. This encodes CASSLAHPAWETQYF. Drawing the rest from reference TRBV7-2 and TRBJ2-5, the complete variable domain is GAGVSQSPSNKVTEKGKDVELRCDPISGHTALYWYRQSLGQGLEFLIYFQGNSAPDKSGLPSDRFSAERTGGSVSTLTIQRTQQEDSAVYLCASSLAHPAWETQYFGPGTRLLVL.

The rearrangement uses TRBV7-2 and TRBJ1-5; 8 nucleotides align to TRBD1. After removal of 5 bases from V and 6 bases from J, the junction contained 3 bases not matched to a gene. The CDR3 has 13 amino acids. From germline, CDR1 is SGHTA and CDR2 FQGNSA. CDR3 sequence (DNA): TGTGCCAGCAGCCCGACAGGGGCTCAGCCCCAGCATTTT. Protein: CASSPTGAQPQHF.

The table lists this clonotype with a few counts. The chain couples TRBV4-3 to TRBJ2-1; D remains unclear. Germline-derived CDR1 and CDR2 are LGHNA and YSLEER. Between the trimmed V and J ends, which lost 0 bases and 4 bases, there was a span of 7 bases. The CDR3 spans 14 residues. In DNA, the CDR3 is TGCGCCAGCAGCCAAGATCTGGGGTACAATGAGCAGTTCTTC. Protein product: CASSQDLGYNEQFF.

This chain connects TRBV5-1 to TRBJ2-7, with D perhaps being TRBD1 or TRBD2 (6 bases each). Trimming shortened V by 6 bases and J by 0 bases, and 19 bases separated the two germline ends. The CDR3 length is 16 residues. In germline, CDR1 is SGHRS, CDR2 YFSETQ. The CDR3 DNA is TGCGCCAGCACCCTCCATCTGGGGGGCCGCTCCTACGAGCAGTACTTC. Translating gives CASTLHLGGRSYEQYF.

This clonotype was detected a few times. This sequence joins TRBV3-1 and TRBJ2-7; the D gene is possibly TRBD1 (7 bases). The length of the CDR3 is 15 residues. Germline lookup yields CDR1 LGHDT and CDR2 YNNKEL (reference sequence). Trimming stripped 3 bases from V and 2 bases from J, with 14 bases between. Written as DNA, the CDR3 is TGTGCCAGCAGCCACCGACAGGGAGGTCCCTACGAGCAGTACTTC. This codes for CASSHRQGGPYEQYF.

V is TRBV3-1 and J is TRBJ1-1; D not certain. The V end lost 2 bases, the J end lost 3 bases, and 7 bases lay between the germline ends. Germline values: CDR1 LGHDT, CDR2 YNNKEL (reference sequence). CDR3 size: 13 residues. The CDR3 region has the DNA TGTGCCAGCAGCCAATATCGGGACACTGAAGCTTTCTTT. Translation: CASSQYRDTEAFF.

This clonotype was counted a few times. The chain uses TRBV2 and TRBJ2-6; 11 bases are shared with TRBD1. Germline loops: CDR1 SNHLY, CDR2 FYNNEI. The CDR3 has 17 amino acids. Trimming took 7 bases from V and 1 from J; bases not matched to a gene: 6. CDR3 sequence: CASIPGQGVSGANVLTF. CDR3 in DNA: TGTGCCAGCATCCCGGGACAGGGGGTTTCTGGGGCCAACGTCCTGACTTTC.

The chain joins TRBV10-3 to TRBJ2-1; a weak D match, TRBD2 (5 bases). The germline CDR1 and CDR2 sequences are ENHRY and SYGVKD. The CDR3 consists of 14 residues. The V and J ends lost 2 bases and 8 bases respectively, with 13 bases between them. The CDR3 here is CAISELETIDEQFF. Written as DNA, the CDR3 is TGTGCCATCAGTGAGCTAGAGACTATAGATGAGCAGTTCTTC.

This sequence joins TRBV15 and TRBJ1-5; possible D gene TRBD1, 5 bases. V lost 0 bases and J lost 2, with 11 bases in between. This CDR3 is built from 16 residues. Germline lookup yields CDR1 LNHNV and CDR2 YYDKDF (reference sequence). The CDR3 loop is CATSRDRDGRNQPQHF. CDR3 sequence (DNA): TGTGCCACCAGCAGAGATCGGGACGGCCGCAATCAGCCCCAGCATTTT. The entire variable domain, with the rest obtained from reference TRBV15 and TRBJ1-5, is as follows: DAMVIQNPRYQVTQFGKPVTLSCSQTLNHNVMYWYQQKSSQAPKLLFHYYDKDFNNEADTPDNFQSRRPNTSFCFLDIRSPGLGDTAMYLCATSRDRDGRNQPQHFGDGTRLSIL.

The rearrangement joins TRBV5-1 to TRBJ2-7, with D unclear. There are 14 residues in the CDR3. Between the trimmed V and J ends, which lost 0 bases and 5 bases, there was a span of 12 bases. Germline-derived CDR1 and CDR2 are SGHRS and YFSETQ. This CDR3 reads CASSLVAGSHEQYF. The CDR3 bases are TGCGCCAGCAGCTTGGTGGCCGGGTCCCACGAGCAGTACTTC. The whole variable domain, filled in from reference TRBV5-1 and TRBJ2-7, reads KAGVTQTPRYLIKTRGQQVTLSCSPISGHRSVSWYQQTPGQGLQFLFEYFSETQRNKGNFPGRFSGRQFSNSRSEMNVSTLELGDSALYLCASSLVAGSHEQYFGPGTRLTVT.

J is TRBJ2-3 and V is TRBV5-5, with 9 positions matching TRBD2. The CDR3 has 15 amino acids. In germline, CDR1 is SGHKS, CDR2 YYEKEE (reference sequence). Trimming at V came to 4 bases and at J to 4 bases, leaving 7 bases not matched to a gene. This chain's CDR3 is CASSAGGFLADTQYF. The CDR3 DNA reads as TGTGCCAGCAGCGCGGGAGGGTTTTTGGCAGATACGCAGTATTTT.

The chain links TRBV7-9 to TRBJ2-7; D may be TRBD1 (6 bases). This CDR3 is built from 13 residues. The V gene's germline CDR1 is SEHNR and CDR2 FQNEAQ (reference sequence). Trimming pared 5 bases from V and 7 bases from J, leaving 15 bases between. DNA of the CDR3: TGTGCCAGCAGCATTGGGACACGCTGGGAGCAGTACTTC. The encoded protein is CASSIGTRWEQYF.